Shown below are 8 T cell receptor beta chains from a single sample sequenced in a study of blood T cells in healthy people across ages. Primed by a sample-barcoded 5' primer and a J-beta primer mix, a second PCR proceeded for about 6 to 11 cycles. TCRdb reprocessed the 5' RACE reads via MiXCR and lists one record per CDR3 protein. The data contain about 970,000 distinct CDR3 sequences, about 51% of them singletons. Sequenced: blood. All receptors derive from a woman aged 60-75 years in good health.

The table lists this clonotype with a few counts. The chain has TRBV27 and TRBJ2-3, with 9 bases fitting TRBD1. This CDR3 is 15 amino acids long. V was pared by 3 bases and J by 3 bases, with 4 bases of the junction left unmatched. Germline values: CDR1 MNHEY, CDR2 SMNVEV (reference sequence). The CDR3 sequence: CASSLIGQGTDTQYF. DNA of the CDR3: TGTGCCAGCAGTTTGATTGGACAGGGGACAGATACGCAGTATTTT.

This clonotype was detected many times. The chain couples TRBV20-1 to TRBJ2-5, with D perhaps TRBD2 (6 bases). Trimming took off 6 bases at V and 0 bases at J, with 11 bases between the two ends. This CDR3 region has 13 residues. Germline CDR1 and CDR2: DFQATT and SNEGSKA (reference sequence). The CDR3 nucleotides read TGCAGTGCCGGGAGCGCGTACCAAGAGACCCAGTACTTC. Its protein product is CSAGSAYQETQYF.

The chain has TRBV29-1 and TRBJ2-1; 7 positions agree with TRBD1. The ends lost 6 bases at V and 14 bases at J; junction bases unmatched: 13. Germline CDR1 SQVTM, CDR2 ANQGSEA. This CDR3 has 12 residues. The CDR3 sequence: CSVGARTGSEFF. CDR3 DNA: TGCAGCGTCGGGGCGAGGACAGGTTCTGAGTTCTTC.

The rearrangement uses TRBV7-2 and TRBJ2-2, with TRBD2 identical over 14 bases. J was trimmed by 5 bases and V by 4 bases; bases with no gene match: 9. The CDR3 has 18 residues. In germline, CDR1 is SGHTA, CDR2 FQGNSA. The DNA of the CDR3 is TGTGCCAGCAGCTCAGGACTAGCGGGAGGACTAAGGACCGGGGAGCTGTTTTTT. It specifies CASSSGLAGGLRTGELFF.

This clonotype was counted only a few times. The CDR3 DNA reads as TGTGCCAGCAGTTTATTACGGACAGGGGGCGGAGAGCAGTTCTTC. It codes for CASSLLRTGGGEQFF. This chain uses TRBV28 with TRBJ2-1; 11 nucleotides align to TRBD1. The CDR3 length is 15 residues. Germline CDR1 reads MDHEN; CDR2 reads SYDVKM. Trimming took 1 base from V and 10 from J; bases not matched to a gene: 6.

The chain joins TRBV20-1 to TRBJ2-2, with D perhaps TRBD2 (5 bases). Germline assignment: CDR1 DFQATT and CDR2 SNEGSKA (reference sequence). The CDR3 length is 14 residues. With 3 bases removed from V and 5 bases from J, the gap between germline ends came to 13 bases. As DNA, the CDR3 is TGCAGTGCTAGGGACTGGAGAGGGACCGGGGAGCTGTTTTTT. Translated, it gives CSARDWRGTGELFF.

This clonotype was picked up many times. The chain couples TRBV7-2 to TRBJ2-3; tentatively, D is TRBD2 (6 bases). The germline V and J ends were trimmed by 7 bases and 0 bases, with 11 bases remaining between them. CDR3 length: 14 residues. CDR1 and CDR2 (germline): SGHTA, FQGNSA. In DNA form, the CDR3 reads TGTGCCAGCAAGACCGGGACTAGCACAGATACGCAGTATTTT. Encoded protein: CASKTGTSTDTQYF. The full variable domain, completed using reference TRBV7-2 and TRBJ2-3, is GAGVSQSPSNKVTEKGKDVELRCDPISGHTALYWYRQSLGQGLEFLIYFQGNSAPDKSGLPSDRFSAERTGGSVSTLTIQRTQQEDSAVYLCASKTGTSTDTQYFGPGTRLTVL.

This clonotype was seen a few times. The chain couples TRBV4-3 to TRBJ2-5, with 9 bases that match TRBD2. The CDR3 has 15 amino acids. Trimming at V came to 1 base and at J to 4 bases, leaving 4 bases not matched to a gene. Germline CDR1 is LGHNA and CDR2 is YSLEER. DNA for the CDR3: TGCGCCAGCAGCCAAGTTAGCGGGAGATTAGAGACCCAGTACTTC. This translates into CASSQVSGRLETQYF.